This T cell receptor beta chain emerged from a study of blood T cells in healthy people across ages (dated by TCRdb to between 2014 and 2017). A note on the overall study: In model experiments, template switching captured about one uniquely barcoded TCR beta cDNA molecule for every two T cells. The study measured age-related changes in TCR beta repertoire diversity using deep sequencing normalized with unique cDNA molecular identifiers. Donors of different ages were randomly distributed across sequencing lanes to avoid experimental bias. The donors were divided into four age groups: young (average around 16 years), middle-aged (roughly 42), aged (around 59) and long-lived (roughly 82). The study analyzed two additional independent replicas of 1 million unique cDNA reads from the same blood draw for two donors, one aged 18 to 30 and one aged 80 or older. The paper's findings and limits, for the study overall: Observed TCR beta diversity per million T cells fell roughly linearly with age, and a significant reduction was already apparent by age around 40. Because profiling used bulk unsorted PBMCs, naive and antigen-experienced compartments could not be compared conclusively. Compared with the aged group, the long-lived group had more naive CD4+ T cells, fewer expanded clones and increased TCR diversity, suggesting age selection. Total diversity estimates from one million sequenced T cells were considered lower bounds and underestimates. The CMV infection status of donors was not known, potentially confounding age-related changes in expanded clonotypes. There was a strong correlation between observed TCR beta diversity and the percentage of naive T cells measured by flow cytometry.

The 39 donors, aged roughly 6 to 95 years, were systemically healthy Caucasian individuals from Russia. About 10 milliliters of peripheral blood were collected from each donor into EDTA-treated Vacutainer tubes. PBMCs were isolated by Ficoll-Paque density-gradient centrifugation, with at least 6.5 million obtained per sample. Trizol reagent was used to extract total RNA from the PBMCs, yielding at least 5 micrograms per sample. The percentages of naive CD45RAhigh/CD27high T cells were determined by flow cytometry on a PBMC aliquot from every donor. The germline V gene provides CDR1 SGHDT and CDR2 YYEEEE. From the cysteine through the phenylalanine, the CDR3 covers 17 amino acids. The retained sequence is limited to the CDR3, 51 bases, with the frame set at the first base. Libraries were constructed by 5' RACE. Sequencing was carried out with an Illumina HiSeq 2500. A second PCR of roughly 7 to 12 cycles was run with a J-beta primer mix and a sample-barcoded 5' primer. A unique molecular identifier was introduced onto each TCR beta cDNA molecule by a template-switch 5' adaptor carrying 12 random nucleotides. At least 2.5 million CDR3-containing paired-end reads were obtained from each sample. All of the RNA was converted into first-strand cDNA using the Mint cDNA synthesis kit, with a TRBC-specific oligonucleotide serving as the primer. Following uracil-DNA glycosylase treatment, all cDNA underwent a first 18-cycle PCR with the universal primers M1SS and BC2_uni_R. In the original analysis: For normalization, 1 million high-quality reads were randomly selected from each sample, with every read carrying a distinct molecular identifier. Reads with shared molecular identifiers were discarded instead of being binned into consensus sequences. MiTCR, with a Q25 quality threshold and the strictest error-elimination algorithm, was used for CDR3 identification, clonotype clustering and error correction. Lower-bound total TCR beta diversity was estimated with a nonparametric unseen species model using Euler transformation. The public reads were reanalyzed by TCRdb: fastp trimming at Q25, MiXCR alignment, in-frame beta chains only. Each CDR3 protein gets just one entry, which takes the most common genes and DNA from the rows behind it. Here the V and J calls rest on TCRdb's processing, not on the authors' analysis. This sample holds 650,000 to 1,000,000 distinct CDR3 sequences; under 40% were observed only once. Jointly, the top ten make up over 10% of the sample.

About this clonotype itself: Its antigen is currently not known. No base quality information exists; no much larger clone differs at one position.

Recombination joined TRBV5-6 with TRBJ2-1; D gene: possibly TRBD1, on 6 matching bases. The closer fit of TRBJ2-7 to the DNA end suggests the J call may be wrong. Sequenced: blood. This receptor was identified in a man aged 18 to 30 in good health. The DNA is TGTGCCAGCAGCCCCCCTCCGGACAGCGTAAGATACAATGAGCAGTACTTC. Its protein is CASSPPPDSVRYNEQYF.